The 14 T cell receptor beta chains given below trace back to one sample, sequenced in a study of T cell repertoires in cytomegalovirus infection (dated 2019 in TCRdb). Sequencing used an Illumina HiSeq 1500. The public reads were quality trimmed at Q25 with fastp and then assembled into clones with MiXCR by TCRdb, keeping productive beta chains. Rows are unified per CDR3 protein, each entry keeping the most common DNA and genes. The sample yields approximately 700,000 distinct CDR3 sequences; roughly 35% were counted once. In total, the top ten clones hold around 2.6% of the sample. The sequencing sample was made of PBMCs. These receptors came from a human donor in good health (CMV status not recorded). Some clones in this sample may be carry-over from other donors' samples.

Concerning this clonotype itself: The junction shows a germline mismatch at one end, possibly a read error. CDR3: CASSLRENPGELFF. The CDR3 coding sequence is TGTGCCAGCAGCTTACGGGAGAACCCCGGGGAGCTGTTTTTT. The rearrangement uses TRBV7-6 and TRBJ2-2, with a weak D call TRBD2 (6 bases). The V gene's germline CDR1 is SGHVS and CDR2 FNYEAQ. The CDR3 sequence is 14 residues long.

Many counts were recorded for this clonotype. DNA of the CDR3: TGTGCCAGCAGTTTCAGAGACGCCAACACCATATATTTT. This gives the protein CASSFRDANTIYF. V usage is TRBV28 and J usage is TRBJ1-3; D not resolved. Germline values: CDR1 MDHEN, CDR2 SYDVKM. The CDR3 sequence is 13 residues long. V was pared by 3 bases and J by 7 bases, with 10 bases between.

This chain joins TRBV19 and TRBJ2-1; possible D gene TRBD1, 6 bases. This CDR3 has 13 residues. V lost 6 bases and J lost 4, with 10 bases in between. From germline, CDR1 is LNHDA and CDR2 SQIVND (reference sequence). The CDR3 spells CASRQGRYNEQFF. CDR3 nucleotides: TGTGCCAGTAGACAGGGCCGTTACAATGAGCAGTTCTTC.

This chain uses TRBV20-1 with TRBJ2-7, with D tentatively TRBD1 (6 bases). The CDR3 length is 13 residues. Germline V lookup: CDR1 DFQATT, CDR2 SNEGSKA (reference sequence). Trimming took off 0 bases at V and 3 bases at J, with 9 bases between the two ends. As DNA, the CDR3 is TGCAGTGCTAGAGATGCCAGGGGCTACGAGCAGTACTTC. This sequence encodes CSARDARGYEQYF.

The rearrangement links TRBV14 to TRBJ2-1; D uncertain. Germline CDR1 and CDR2: SGHDN and FVKESK. Trimming stripped 6 bases from V and 7 bases from J, with 22 bases between. The CDR3 spans 16 residues. The CDR3 here is CASSPFGTNQINEQFF. As DNA, the CDR3 is TGTGCCAGCAGTCCTTTCGGCACCAACCAAATTAATGAGCAGTTCTTC.

The chain combines TRBV9 with TRBJ2-1, with TRBD2 matching 7 bases. After removal of 4 bases from V and 12 bases from J, the junction contained 1 base not matched to a gene. The germline gives CDR1 SGDLS, CDR2 YYNGEE. This CDR3 has 10 residues. DNA for the CDR3: TGTGCCAGCAGCTGGGGGGGGCAGTTCTTC. It is translated as CASSWGGQFF.

This clonotype was seen once. The rearrangement joins TRBV20-1 to TRBJ2-5, with TRBD1 as a possible D gene (6 bases). Germline CDR1 is DFQATT and CDR2 is SNEGSKA (reference sequence). The length of the CDR3 is 15 residues. Trimming removed 5 bases at V and 4 bases at J, with 20 bases between. CDR3 DNA: TGCAGTGCTGAGTCCATCACAGGGTTTCGAGAGACCCAGTACTTC. This sequence encodes CSAESITGFRETQYF.

Ten or more counts support this clonotype. V usage is TRBV6-5 and J usage is TRBJ1-3; D perhaps matches TRBD1 (6 bases). This CDR3 comprises 15 residues. V gave up 0 bases and J gave up 0 bases, with 6 bases separating them. Germline values: CDR1 MNHEY, CDR2 SVGAGI. The CDR3 DNA reads as TGTGCCAGCAGTTACTCGACAGGCTCTGGAAACACCATATATTTT. Its translation is CASSYSTGSGNTIYF.

The rearrangement uses TRBV12-3 or TRBV12-4 and TRBJ1-5, with D unclear. This CDR3 is 14 amino acids long. Trimming shortened V by 3 bases and J by 6 bases, and 12 bases separated the two germline ends. The CDR3 DNA is TGTGCCAGCAGTTTCGCCCCTTTCCGTCAGCCCCAGCATTTT. Translation gives CASSFAPFRQPQHF.

The rearrangement uses TRBV6-5 and TRBJ2-7; 8 bases align to TRBD1. The CDR3 has 17 amino acids. Germline trimming cut 2 bases from V and 2 bases from J; bases unmatched to any gene: 11. Germline V CDR1 and CDR2: MNHEY, SVGAGI. CDR3 amino acids: CASSYKVGQGDPYEQYF. DNA of the CDR3: TGTGCCAGCAGTTACAAAGTTGGACAGGGAGATCCCTACGAGCAGTACTTC.

A few counts support this clonotype. The rearrangement links TRBV11-2 to TRBJ1-1; 8 bases line up with TRBD1. The germline gives CDR1 SGHAT, CDR2 FQNNGV. The CDR3 spans 13 residues. J lost 7 bases, V lost 3 bases, and 4 bases had no gene match. In DNA, the CDR3 is TGTGCCAGCAGCTTCGGACAGGGAGGTGAAGCTTTCTTT. Protein product: CASSFGQGGEAFF.

The rearrangement uses TRBV25-1 and TRBJ2-3; D uncertain. CDR1 is MGHDK and CDR2 is SYGVNS in the germline V gene. V was shortened by 2 bases and J by 1 base, with 13 bases between the two germline ends. The CDR3 runs to 16 residues. This chain's CDR3 is CASSEGVHLGTDTQYF. CDR3 DNA: TGTGCCAGCAGTGAAGGGGTCCACCTGGGCACAGATACGCAGTATTTT.

This clonotype showed up just a few times. The chain carries TRBV28 and TRBJ2-4; D is perhaps TRBD1 or TRBD2 (5 bases each). CDR3 length: 16 residues. Trimming left V 3 bases short and J 2 bases short, with 14 bases between. Germline values: CDR1 MDHEN, CDR2 SYDVKM. This chain's CDR3 is CASSLIGAGTKNIQYF. CDR3 DNA sequence: TGTGCCAGCAGTTTGATCGGGGCCGGGACCAAAAACATTCAGTACTTC.

This clonotype has more than one count but fewer than ten. The V gene is TRBV5-8, the J gene TRBJ2-7; D gene ambiguous. Trimming took 0 bases from V and 6 from J, leaving 16 bases between them. The length of the CDR3 is 15 residues. Germline-derived CDR1 and CDR2 are SGHTS and YDEGEE. The CDR3 DNA is TGTGCCAGCAGCTTGGGTCCGGGTGGATCGGCCGAGCAGTACTTC. Translated, it gives CASSLGPGGSAEQYF.